The 31 T cell receptor beta chains below were found in one sample sequenced in a study of blood T cell repertoires in COVID-19. Generated by immunoSEQ multiplex PCR, the TCRdb table keeps only in-frame clones and is missing some. The data contain some 260,000 clones, around 90% of them singletons. Sequencing was done on a sample of PBMCs or T cells enriched from blood (not recorded which). All receptors derive from a woman in her twenties or thirties with acute COVID-19.

Notes on this clone: An end of the junction differs from the germline gene, which may be a read error. This rearrangement joins TRBV2 to TRBJ1-5, with a tentative D call TRBD1 (5 bases). Germline V lookup: CDR1 SNHLY, CDR2 FYNNEI. This CDR3 is 15 amino acids long. CDR3 DNA: TGTGCCAGCAGCGAAGCCCCCAGGGTAGGGCAGCCCCAGCATTTT. It is translated as CASSEAPRVGQPQHF.

The rearrangement joins TRBV7-2 to TRBJ1-2; 7 bases line up with TRBD1. CDR3 length equals 17 residues. The V segment lost 4 bases and the J segment 6 bases; nucleotides outside the gene matches: 17. Germline V gene sequence: CDR1 SGHTA, CDR2 FQGNSA. CDR3 bases: TGTGCCAGCAGCTCCGGCCCTGGACCTGGACAGGATAATGGCTACACCTTC. Amino acids: CASSSGPGPGQDNGYTF.

CDR3 coding DNA: TGCGCCAGCAGCGGGAATAGCGGGGGGCCGCAAGAGACCCAGTACTTC. As protein: CASSGNSGGPQETQYF. This chain connects TRBV5-1 to TRBJ2-5; 10 bases match TRBD2. The CDR3 covers 16 residues. The germline CDR1 and CDR2 sequences are SGHRS and YFSETQ. After removal of 4 bases from V and 2 bases from J, the junction contained 8 bases not matched to a gene. The entire variable domain, with the rest obtained from reference TRBV5-1 and TRBJ2-5, is as follows: KAGVTQTPRYLIKTRGQQVTLSCSPISGHRSVSWYQQTPGQGLQFLFEYFSETQRNKGNFPGRFSGRQFSNSRSEMNVSTLELGDSALYLCASSGNSGGPQETQYFGPGTRLLVL.

The chain joins TRBV24-1 to TRBJ1-6; no reliable D call. V was trimmed by 7 bases and J by 0 bases, leaving 9 bases between them. Germline CDR1 KGHDR, CDR2 SFDVKD. CDR3 size: 15 residues. The CDR3 sequence is CATSRPGSYNSPLHF. The CDR3 DNA is TGTGCCACCAGCCGCCCGGGCTCCTATAATTCACCCCTCCACTTT.

This chain joins TRBV7-3 and TRBJ2-2, with 7 bases that match TRBD2. V shed 2 bases, J shed 3 bases, and the junction held 6 bases outside the gene matches. CDR1 is SGHTA and CDR2 is FQGTGA in the germline V gene. This CDR3 has 16 residues. CDR3 bases: TGTGCCAGCAGCTTAGATCCGGGAGGATACACCGGGGAGCTGTTTTTT. Residues: CASSLDPGGYTGELFF. The whole variable domain, filled in from reference TRBV7-3 and TRBJ2-2, reads GAGVSQTPSNKVTEKGKYVELRCDPISGHTALYWYRQSLGQGPEFLIYFQGTGAADDSGLPNDRFFAVRPEGSVSTLKIQRTERGDSAVYLCASSLDPGGYTGELFFGEGSRLTVL.

The chain is built from TRBV28 and TRBJ2-4; D might be TRBD2 (5 bases). The ends were cut back, 10 bases at V and 4 bases at J, with 17 bases in the middle. CDR1 MDHEN and CDR2 SYDVKM come from the germline V gene. The CDR3 spans 14 residues. CDR3 loop: CATNLGVQKNIQYF. In DNA form, the CDR3 reads TGTGCCACCAACCTCGGGGTCCAAAAAAACATTCAGTACTTC.

This clone has a single count. This rearrangement joins TRBV29-1 to TRBJ2-1; perhaps TRBD2 as D (5 bases). The ends were cut back, 7 bases at V and 0 bases at J, with 7 bases in the middle. The germline V gene has CDR1 SQVTM and CDR2 ANQGSEA. The CDR3 covers 12 residues. CDR3 sequence: CSARDSYNEQFF. The DNA of the CDR3 is TGCAGCGCCCGGGACTCCTACAATGAGCAGTTCTTC.

This chain connects TRBV12-3 or TRBV12-4 to TRBJ2-1; D is uncertain. V lost 2 bases and J 7 bases, leaving 6 bases between the germline ends. This CDR3 has 12 residues. The CDR3 DNA reads as TGTGCCAGCAGTTTAATGAGAAATGAGCAGTTCTTC. Amino acids: CASSLMRNEQFF.

The genes are TRBV6-2 or TRBV6-3 and TRBJ2-5, with 9 positions matching TRBD2. V lost 5 bases, J lost 0 bases, and 7 bases stayed unmatched. Germline-derived CDR1 and CDR2 are MNHEY and SVGEGT. This CDR3 has 16 residues. The CDR3 DNA is TGTGCCAGCAGTCTAGCGGGACCCAGGTACCAAGAGACCCAGTACTTC. As protein: CASSLAGPRYQETQYF.

This clone occurred once. This sequence joins TRBV6-1 and TRBJ2-6; no firm D call. V lost 3 bases to trimming and J lost 1 base, with 7 bases between them. The CDR3 is 15 residues long. From germline, CDR1 is MNHNS and CDR2 SASEGT. In DNA form, the CDR3 reads TGTGCCAGCAGTGAGTACGCGTCTGGGGCCAACGTCCTGACTTTC. Translated, it gives CASSEYASGANVLTF.

V is TRBV11-2 and J is TRBJ2-7, with 8 positions matching TRBD2. Germline CDR1 and CDR2: SGHAT and FQNNGV. The CDR3 is 15 amino acids. V lost 1 base and J lost 3; bases outside the gene matches: 5. CDR3 nucleotide sequence: TGTGCCAGCAGCTTAGTCGGGGGGGGGATCTACGAGCAGTACTTC. This encodes CASSLVGGGIYEQYF.

The rearrangement joins TRBV4-3 to TRBJ2-1; 9 bases align to TRBD2. The J segment lost 8 bases and the V segment lost 0 bases, leaving 8 bases of the junction unmatched. CDR3 length equals 16 residues. Germline CDR1 LGHNA, CDR2 YSLEER. This chain's CDR3 is CASSQDMASGKDEQFF. The CDR3 bases are TGCGCCAGCAGCCAAGATATGGCTAGCGGGAAGGATGAGCAGTTCTTC.

The chain uses TRBV28 and TRBJ1-2; D gene unclear. The CDR3 contains 12 residues. Per germline, CDR1 MDHEN and CDR2 SYDVKM. V was cut by 7 bases and J by 5 bases, with 11 bases left in between. The CDR3 region is CASKDTVYGYTF. The CDR3 coding sequence is TGTGCCAGCAAAGACACGGTGTATGGCTACACCTTC.

The rearrangement joins TRBV28 to TRBJ2-7, with D unclear. The V gene's germline CDR1 is MDHEN and CDR2 SYDVKM. The CDR3 is made up of 11 amino acids. V gave up 6 bases and J gave up 3 bases, with 6 bases separating them. The CDR3, as DNA: TGTGCCAGCAGGGGCCGCTACGAGCAGTACTTC. This sequence encodes CASRGRYEQYF.

The chain combines TRBV28 with TRBJ2-7, with 8 bases identical to TRBD2. The CDR3 runs to 13 residues. In germline, CDR1 is MDHEN, CDR2 SYDVKM. J gave up 3 bases and V 10 bases, and 8 bases lay outside the gene matches. In nucleotides, the CDR3 is TGTGCCACCTTCCCGGGGGGGGACTACGAGCAGTACTTC. It is translated as CATFPGGDYEQYF.

The genes are TRBV2 and TRBJ1-5; a weak D match, TRBD1 (5 bases). CDR3 length equals 13 residues. Trimming shortened V by 9 bases and J by 5 bases, and 14 bases separated the two germline ends. Germline V lookup: CDR1 SNHLY, CDR2 FYNNEI. In nucleotides, the CDR3 is TGTGCCAGTGGGGCGGCCATCGATCAGCCCCAGCATTTT. Translating gives CASGAAIDQPQHF.

The gene calls are TRBV29-1 and TRBJ1-1; D remains ambiguous. The CDR3 totals 15 residues. V lost 1 base to trimming and J lost 0 bases, with 12 bases between them. Germline CDR1 SQVTM, CDR2 ANQGSEA. The CDR3 nucleotides read TGCAGCGTTGAAGCTCGCGAAGCCTTGAACACTGAAGCTTTCTTT. This encodes CSVEAREALNTEAFF. The full variable domain, in which reference TRBV29-1 and TRBJ1-1 provide the parts outside the CDR3, is SAVISQKPSRDICQRGTSLTIQCQVDSQVTMMFWYRQQPGQSLTLIATANQGSEATYESGFVIDKFPISRPNLTFSTLTVSNMSPEDSSIYLCSVEAREALNTEAFFGQGTRLTVV.

The chain has TRBV6-5 and TRBJ2-1, with 7 bases aligning to TRBD1. The germline CDR1 and CDR2 sequences are MNHEY and SVGAGI. The CDR3 contains 13 residues. The trim removed 6 bases at V and 5 bases at J, leaving 4 bases unmatched. The CDR3 here is CASRRDSNNEQFF. The CDR3 DNA reads TGTGCCAGCAGACGGGACAGCAACAATGAGCAGTTCTTC.

This chain connects TRBV9 to TRBJ1-1; a possible D gene is TRBD1 (5 bases). V lost 0 bases and J 3 bases, leaving 6 bases between the germline ends. CDR3 length equals 13 residues. Germline values: CDR1 SGDLS, CDR2 YYNGEE. The CDR3 nucleotides are TGTGCCAGCAGCGTAGTCAGGGACACTGAAGCTTTCTTT. As protein: CASSVVRDTEAFF.

This clone was seen a single time. The genes are TRBV28 and TRBJ2-5, with 7 positions matching TRBD2. The CDR3 is 13 amino acids. J lost 4 bases, V lost 7 bases, and 6 bases had no gene match. Germline V gene data show CDR1 as MDHEN and CDR2 as SYDVKM. In DNA, the CDR3 is TGTGCCAGCACGTACGCGGGGGTAGAGACCCAGTACTTC. Protein sequence: CASTYAGVETQYF.

V is TRBV7-9 and J is TRBJ1-2; D is ambiguous. The CDR3 sequence is 15 residues long. With 7 bases removed from V and 0 bases from J, the gap between germline ends came to 15 bases. Germline loops: CDR1 SEHNR, CDR2 FQNEAQ (reference sequence). The DNA for the CDR3 is TGTGCCAGCACCCCCGGGTCCGGAGCTAACTATGGCTACACCTTC. Its protein is CASTPGSGANYGYTF.

The V gene is TRBV5-1, the J gene TRBJ1-4, with a possible D match to TRBD1 (5 bases). This CDR3 is built from 15 residues. The germline gives CDR1 SGHRS, CDR2 YFSETQ. The V end was cut by 1 base, the J end by 3 bases, with 10 bases between. The CDR3 sequence is CASSLIGGANEKLFF. For the CDR3, the DNA is TGCGCCAGCAGCTTGATCGGGGGGGCTAATGAAAAACTGTTTTTT.

V gene TRBV28 combines with J gene TRBJ1-2; D not resolved. V lost 4 bases to trimming and J lost 0 bases, with 9 bases between them. Germline V gives CDR1 MDHEN, CDR2 SYDVKM. The CDR3 has 14 amino acids. CDR3 residues: CASSSMGANYGYTF. The CDR3 DNA sequence: TGTGCCAGCAGTTCGATGGGAGCTAACTATGGCTACACCTTC.

The chain couples TRBV27 to TRBJ2-7, with 7 bases matching TRBD1. The CDR3 runs to 14 residues. With 6 bases clipped from V and 6 bases from J, the junction kept 11 bases outside the gene matches. In germline, CDR1 is MNHEY, CDR2 SMNVEV (reference sequence). The CDR3 region is CASRDPGQRSEQYF. The CDR3 DNA reads as TGTGCCAGCAGAGACCCGGGACAGCGATCCGAGCAGTACTTC.

This clone was seen only once. The chain has TRBV2 and TRBJ2-3; D may be TRBD1 (5 bases). This CDR3 spans 14 amino acids. Trimming shortened V by 7 bases and J by 7 bases, and 18 bases separated the two germline ends. Germline V gene lookup returns CDR1 SNHLY and CDR2 FYNNEI. In DNA form, the CDR3 reads TGTGCCAGCACCCGGACACGGTCAATGAATACGCAGTATTTT. It yields the protein CASTRTRSMNTQYF.

The V and J genes are TRBV2 and TRBJ1-4, with 11 bases matching TRBD1. The CDR3 has 14 amino acids. Germline assignment: CDR1 SNHLY and CDR2 FYNNEI. J lost 8 bases, V lost 6 bases, and 5 bases had no gene match. This CDR3 reads CASRAGTGGEKLFF. CDR3 bases: TGTGCCAGCAGGGCCGGGACAGGGGGAGAAAAACTGTTTTTT.

This clone showed up just once. The rearrangement joins TRBV5-8 to TRBJ1-5, with D maybe TRBD1 (6 bases). CDR1 is SGHTS and CDR2 is YDEGEE in the germline V gene. The CDR3 is 13 residues long. Trimming took 5 bases from V and 7 from J, leaving 13 bases between them. CDR3 nucleotides: TGTGCCAGCAGTAGTAACAGGGCCCAGCCCCAGCATTTT. Protein product: CASSSNRAQPQHF.

The chain is built from TRBV10-3 and TRBJ2-1; a possible D gene is TRBD2 (7 bases). The V gene's germline CDR1 is ENHRY and CDR2 SYGVKD. The CDR3 runs 18 residues. The V end was cut by 1 base, the J end by 0 bases, with 16 bases between. The CDR3 DNA follows: TGTGCCATCAGTGAGTTTTCGACGGGGGGCAGCTCCTACAATGAGCAGTTCTTC. Protein: CAISEFSTGGSSYNEQFF.

The V and J genes are TRBV5-1 and TRBJ2-1; a weak D match, TRBD2 (6 bases). Trimming cost V 5 bases and J 2 bases, with 17 bases left between them. CDR1 and CDR2 (germline): SGHRS, YFSETQ. The CDR3 spans 16 residues. CDR3 nucleotide sequence: TGCGCCAGCAGAATGGTGGGGGGTCCCACCTACAATGAGCAGTTCTTC. The encoded protein is CASRMVGGPTYNEQFF.

The V gene is TRBV5-8, the J gene TRBJ2-2; no clear D. Germline CDR1 and CDR2: SGHTS and YDEGEE. CDR3 length: 16 residues. The V and J ends lost 1 base and 3 bases respectively, with 13 bases between them. CDR3 nucleotides: TGTGCCAGCAGCTTGTCCTCACTCCTTTACACCGGGGAGCTGTTTTTT. This sequence encodes CASSLSSLLYTGELFF.

This clone appeared once. CDR3 nucleotides: TGCGCCAGCGACCCACAGGCTACTAATGAAAAACTGTTTTTT. Protein: CASDPQATNEKLFF. The chain has TRBV4-1 and TRBJ1-4; the D gene is possibly TRBD1 (5 bases). With 8 bases removed from V and 2 bases from J, the gap between germline ends came to 12 bases. The CDR3 length is 14 residues. Germline lookup yields CDR1 MGHRA and CDR2 YSYEKL.